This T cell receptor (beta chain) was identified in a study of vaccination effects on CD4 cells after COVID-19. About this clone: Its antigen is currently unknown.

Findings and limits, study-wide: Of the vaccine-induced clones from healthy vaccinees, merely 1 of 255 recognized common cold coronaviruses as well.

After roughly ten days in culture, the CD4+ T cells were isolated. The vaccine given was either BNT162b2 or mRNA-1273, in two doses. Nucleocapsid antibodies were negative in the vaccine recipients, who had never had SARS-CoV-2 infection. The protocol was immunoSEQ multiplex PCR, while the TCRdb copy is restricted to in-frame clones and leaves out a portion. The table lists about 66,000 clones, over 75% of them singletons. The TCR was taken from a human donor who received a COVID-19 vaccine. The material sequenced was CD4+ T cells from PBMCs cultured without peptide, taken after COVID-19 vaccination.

The CDR3 sequence is CASSYSRGDTEAFF. CDR3 coding DNA: TGTGCCAGCTCCTATAGTCGAGGGGACACTGAAGCTTTCTTT. V gene TRBV18 combines with J gene TRBJ1-1, with a possible D match to TRBD1 (5 bases). V lost 6 bases to trimming and J lost 3 bases, with 14 bases between them. CDR1 is KGHSH, CDR2 LQKENI, per germline. The CDR3 spans 14 residues.